These 26 T cell receptor beta chains originate from one sample sequenced in a study of blood T cells in healthy people across ages. Sample-barcoded 5' priming and a J-beta primer mix drove a second PCR of about 7 to 11 cycles. MiXCR, applied by TCRdb to the 5' RACE reads, yields one record per CDR3 protein. The sample consists of approximately 800,000 distinct CDR3 sequences, more than 25% of them appearing once. These data were also filed under a second study, of T cells of mothers and their children.

The specimen sequenced was blood. These receptors were obtained from a boy younger than 18 in good health.

The chain combines TRBV28 with TRBJ1-2; D perhaps matches TRBD1 (5 bases). V gave up 2 bases and J gave up 8 bases, with 12 bases separating them. This CDR3 comprises 13 residues. Germline values: CDR1 MDHEN, CDR2 SYDVKM. Here the CDR3 reads CASSLGRGVGYTF. DNA for the CDR3: TGTGCCAGCAGTTTAGGGAGAGGGGTGGGCTACACCTTC.

The V call is TRBV4-2, the J call TRBJ2-1; D ambiguous. Trimming took 5 bases from V and 10 from J, leaving 12 bases between them. The CDR3 length is 12 residues. Germline CDR1 reads LGHNA; CDR2 reads YNFKEQ. CDR3 amino acids: CASSKVESEQFF. In DNA, the CDR3 is TGTGCCAGCAGCAAAGTGGAGTCCGAGCAGTTCTTC.

CDR3 bases: TGTGCCAGCAGTTACTCGACGGGGAACGGTGAAAAACTGTTTTTT. Its protein is CASSYSTGNGEKLFF. J is TRBJ1-4 and V is TRBV6-7; D ambiguous. TRBV6-7 is given ORF status, its function remaining uncertain. Trimming cost V 0 bases and J 7 bases, with 12 bases left between them. This CDR3 region has 15 residues.

This chain links TRBV20-1 with TRBJ2-1; D unclear. The CDR3 extends over 10 amino acids. The V gene's germline CDR1 is DFQATT and CDR2 SNEGSKA (reference sequence). Trimming pared 3 bases from V and 6 bases from J, leaving 3 bases between. CDR3 sequence: CSASSNEQFF. The CDR3 region has the DNA TGCAGTGCTAGTAGCAATGAGCAGTTCTTC.

CDR3 in amino acids: CASSLGMLNEQFF. For the CDR3, the DNA is TGTGCCAGCAGCTTAGGTATGCTAAATGAGCAGTTCTTC. The chain has TRBV13 and TRBJ2-1; D unclear. Germline CDR1 is PRHDT and CDR2 is FYEKMQ (reference sequence). Trimming left V 0 bases short and J 7 bases short, with 7 bases between. The CDR3 length is 13 residues.

This chain joins TRBV9 and TRBJ2-5, with 8 bases fitting TRBD2. With V trimmed by 3 bases and J by 0 bases, 1 base remained unmatched. CDR3 length: 14 amino acids. Germline CDR1 is SGDLS and CDR2 is YYNGEE. The CDR3 DNA follows: TGTGCCAGCAGCGCCGGGGGGGACCAAGAGACCCAGTACTTC. This gives the protein CASSAGGDQETQYF.

This chain connects TRBV20-1 to TRBJ2-2; 11 positions match TRBD1. This CDR3 comprises 15 residues. The V gene end was trimmed by 6 bases and the J gene end by 6 bases; junction bases not matched to a gene: 9. Germline CDR1 and CDR2: DFQATT and SNEGSKA (reference sequence). The CDR3 loop is CSARTPGQGAGELFF. The CDR3 coding sequence is TGCAGTGCGCGCACACCGGGACAGGGGGCCGGGGAGCTGTTTTTT.

The CDR3 DNA reads as TGTGCCAGCAGACCTTGGACGGGTCACTCTCATGGCTACACCTTC. Translating it yields CASRPWTGHSHGYTF. The rearrangement uses TRBV6-2 or TRBV6-3 and TRBJ1-2; no definite D call. The CDR3 spans 15 residues. Germline V gene data show CDR1 as MNHEY and CDR2 as SVGEGT. V lost 6 bases and J 6 bases, leaving 20 bases between the germline ends.

This clonotype has just a few counts. The genes are TRBV20-1 and TRBJ1-1; 8 nucleotides align to TRBD1. The length of the CDR3 is 14 residues. V gave up 6 bases and J gave up 5 bases; unmatched junction bases: 11. Germline V gene lookup returns CDR1 DFQATT and CDR2 SNEGSKA (reference sequence). The DNA of the CDR3 is TGCAGTGCAGAGGACGACAGGGGATGGACTGAAGCTTTCTTT. Protein product: CSAEDDRGWTEAFF.

The genes are TRBV27 and TRBJ1-3; perhaps TRBD1 as D (5 bases). Deletions cut 0 bases from V and 0 bases from J, with 12 bases between. This CDR3 has 17 amino acids. Germline loops: CDR1 MNHEY, CDR2 SMNVEV (reference sequence). The CDR3 protein is CASSLSRGASSGNTIYF. In DNA, the CDR3 is TGTGCCAGCAGTTTATCTCGCGGGGCAAGCTCTGGAAACACCATATATTTT.

The chain joins TRBV4-1 to TRBJ2-3; TRBD1 matches at 8 bases. The trim removed 2 bases at V and 5 bases at J, leaving 9 bases unmatched. This CDR3 contains 16 residues. Germline lookup yields CDR1 MGHRA and CDR2 YSYEKL. CDR3 amino acids: CASSQSISGGEDTQYF. CDR3 nucleotide sequence: TGCGCCAGCAGCCAAAGCATTTCAGGGGGCGAAGATACGCAGTATTTT.

The CDR3 sequence is CASSQGTQQYF. As DNA, the CDR3 is TGTGCCAGCAGCCAAGGAACCCAGCAGTACTTC. J is TRBJ2-7 and V is TRBV4-2; D unclear. CDR3 size: 11 residues. CDR1 and CDR2 from the germline V gene are LGHNA and YNFKEQ. V was pared by 1 base and J by 8 bases, with 6 bases between.

In this sample, this clonotype turned up a few times. The chain joins TRBV5-1 to TRBJ2-3; 8 positions agree with TRBD2. The ends lost 4 bases at V and 4 bases at J; junction bases unmatched: 11. Germline-derived CDR1 and CDR2 are SGHRS and YFSETQ. The CDR3 loop spans 16 amino acids. The CDR3: CASSKLSGGSSDTQYF. Written as DNA, the CDR3 is TGCGCCAGCAGCAAGCTATCGGGGGGGTCCTCAGATACGCAGTATTTT.

The chain carries TRBV15 and TRBJ1-1, with D possibly matching TRBD1 (6 bases). The V and J ends lost 0 bases and 10 bases respectively, with 12 bases between them. This CDR3 region has 13 residues. Germline V lookup: CDR1 LNHNV, CDR2 YYDKDF (reference sequence). CDR3 coding DNA: TGTGCCACCAGCAGAGATGGGGGGGCTGGAGCTTTCTTT. It codes for CATSRDGGAGAFF.

This clonotype was found a few times. V gene TRBV14 combines with J gene TRBJ1-6, with TRBD1 identical over 7 bases. V lost 3 bases and J lost 7; bases outside the gene matches: 9. This CDR3 comprises 16 residues. Per germline, CDR1 SGHDN and CDR2 FVKESK. The CDR3 coding sequence is TGTGCCAGCAGCCACCGGGACAGACTGTGGAATTCACCCCTCCACTTT. It translates to CASSHRDRLWNSPLHF.

The rearrangement uses TRBV25-1 and TRBJ2-5, with D maybe TRBD1 (6 bases). CDR1 MGHDK and CDR2 SYGVNS come from the germline V gene. The CDR3 sequence is 14 residues long. The V end lost 4 bases, the J end lost 1 base, and 10 bases lay between the germline ends. CDR3 coding DNA: TGTGCCAGCAGTGCCGACAGGTTCCAAGAGACCCAGTACTTC. Protein sequence: CASSADRFQETQYF.

The chain is built from TRBV12-3 or TRBV12-4 and TRBJ2-1; D may be TRBD1 (6 bases). The J call is doubtful: the DNA matches TRBJ2-5 better. This CDR3 contains 13 residues. The CDR3 is CASTLGAGETQYF. The CDR3 DNA is TGTGCCAGCACCCTGGGGGCGGGAGAGACCCAGTACTTC.

The chain combines TRBV11-3 with TRBJ1-5, with no clear D. The CDR3 covers 13 residues. The ends were cut back, 3 bases at V and 7 bases at J, with 10 bases in the middle. Germline V gives CDR1 SGHNT, CDR2 YENEEA. CDR3 sequence: CASSLQAKQPQHF. Written as DNA, the CDR3 is TGTGCCAGCAGCTTGCAGGCGAAGCAGCCCCAGCATTTT.

The chain combines TRBV6-2 or TRBV6-3 with TRBJ2-7, with 9 bases lining up with TRBD2. The CDR3 is made up of 16 amino acids. V was clipped by 0 bases and J by 2 bases; unmatched bases: 5. The germline V gene has CDR1 MNHEY and CDR2 SVGEGT. The CDR3 DNA reads as TGTGCCAGCAGTTACTCGAGACTAGCGGCCACCTACGAGCAGTACTTC. Translated, it gives CASSYSRLAATYEQYF.

The chain employs TRBV20-1 and TRBJ2-3, with D tentatively TRBD1 (5 bases). Per germline, CDR1 DFQATT and CDR2 SNEGSKA (reference sequence). Trimming stripped 0 bases from V and 4 bases from J, with 11 bases between. CDR3 length equals 14 residues. The CDR3 DNA reads as TGCAGTGCTAGAGAGATCCAGGGTGCAGATACGCAGTATTTT. It specifies CSAREIQGADTQYF.

This clonotype was recorded at least ten times. The J gene is TRBJ1-1, the V gene TRBV12-3 or TRBV12-4, with D maybe TRBD1 (5 bases). The CDR3 is 12 amino acids. Trimming took off 5 bases at V and 10 bases at J, with 14 bases between the two ends. CDR3 in DNA: TGTGCCAGCAGTCCGAGGGGAGGAGGAGCTTTCTTT. Translating gives CASSPRGGGAFF.

This clonotype was seen a handful of times. The chain has TRBV2 and TRBJ2-3; 8 bases align to TRBD2. With V trimmed by 1 base and J by 4 bases, 4 bases remained unmatched. Germline V gives CDR1 SNHLY, CDR2 FYNNEI. This CDR3 comprises 15 residues. Written as DNA, the CDR3 is TGTGCCAGCAGTGAAGACGGGGGGGCCGCAGATACGCAGTATTTT. It yields the protein CASSEDGGAADTQYF.

This chain connects TRBV24-1 to TRBJ1-1; D remains unclear. Germline V gene lookup returns CDR1 KGHDR and CDR2 SFDVKD. The CDR3 runs to 13 residues. V was pared by 7 bases and J by 1 base, with 9 bases between. This chain's CDR3 is CATRSSGNTEAFF. The CDR3 nucleotides are TGTGCCACCAGGTCTTCGGGGAACACTGAAGCTTTCTTT.

The rearrangement links TRBV6-2 or TRBV6-3 to TRBJ2-5; D is tentatively TRBD1 or TRBD2 (6 bases each). Looked up from germline, CDR1 is MNHEY and CDR2 is SVGEGT. The CDR3 totals 15 residues. Trimming left V 5 bases short and J 4 bases short, with 17 bases between. This CDR3 is CASSRGTEEGETQYF. The DNA of the CDR3 is TGTGCCAGCAGTAGGGGGACGGAGGAGGGAGAGACCCAGTACTTC.

The CDR3 bases are TGCAGTGCTAATGCCGGGGTAAGGGAGACCCAGTACTTC. The encoded protein is CSANAGVRETQYF. J is TRBJ2-5 and V is TRBV20-1; D may be TRBD2 (5 bases). This CDR3 spans 13 amino acids. V lost 4 bases and J 5 bases, leaving 14 bases between the germline ends. From germline, CDR1 is DFQATT and CDR2 SNEGSKA (reference sequence).

This chain joins TRBV5-1 and TRBJ2-1; 8 bases map to TRBD2. Germline assignment: CDR1 SGHRS and CDR2 YFSETQ. Trimming cost V 4 bases and J 1 base; bases outside gene matches: 4. This CDR3 is built from 15 residues. The CDR3 here is CASSGGTSSYNEQFF. The CDR3 nucleotides read TGCGCCAGCAGCGGCGGGACTAGTTCCTACAATGAGCAGTTCTTC.